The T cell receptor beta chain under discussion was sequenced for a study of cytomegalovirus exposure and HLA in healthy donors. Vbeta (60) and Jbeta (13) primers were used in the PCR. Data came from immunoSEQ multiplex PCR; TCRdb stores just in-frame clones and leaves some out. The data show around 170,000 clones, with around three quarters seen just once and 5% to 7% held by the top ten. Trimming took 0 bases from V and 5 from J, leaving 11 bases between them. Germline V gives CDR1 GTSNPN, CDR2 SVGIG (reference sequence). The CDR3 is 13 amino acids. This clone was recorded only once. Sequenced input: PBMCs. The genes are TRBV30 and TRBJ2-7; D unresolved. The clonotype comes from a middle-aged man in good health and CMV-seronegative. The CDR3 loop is CAWSVKHRDEQYF. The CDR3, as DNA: TGTGCCTGGAGTGTAAAGCACCGGGACGAGCAGTACTTC.